Shown below are 3 T cell receptor beta chains from a single sample sequenced in a study of control samples from healthy donors and cancer patients. Clones were read by immunoSEQ multiplex PCR, and TCRdb kept only the in-frame ones, dropping some. The sample contains 90,000 to 150,000 clones, around 88% of which appear only once. Sequenced material: blood. The receptors originated from a middle-aged man in good health.

For the CDR3, the DNA is TGTGCCAGTAGTATGGTAGGGCAGAGCTCCTACGAGCAGTACTTC. It translates to CASSMVGQSSYEQYF. This chain joins TRBV19 and TRBJ2-7; D remains ambiguous. Looked up from germline, CDR1 is LNHDA and CDR2 is SQIVND (reference sequence). The V end lost 3 bases, the J end lost 0 bases, and 12 bases lay between the germline ends. CDR3 length: 15 residues. Full variable domain (missing parts from reference TRBV19 and TRBJ2-7): DGGITQSPKYLFRKEGQNVTLSCEQNLNHDAMYWYRQDPGQGLRLIYYSQIVNDFQKGDIAEGYSVSREKKESFPLTVTSAQKNPTAFYLCASSMVGQSSYEQYFGPGTRLTVT.

V usage is TRBV4-3 and J usage is TRBJ1-6; unclear D gene. Trimming removed 2 bases at V and 6 bases at J, with 11 bases between. CDR1 and CDR2 from the germline V gene are LGHNA and YSLEER. The CDR3 runs to 15 residues. The CDR3 is CASSQFLQSNSPLHF. For the CDR3, the DNA is TGCGCCAGCAGCCAATTCCTCCAGTCTAATTCACCCCTCCACTTT.

In this sample, this clone turned up a few times. The V gene is TRBV7-2, the J gene TRBJ1-6; no firm D call. The CDR3 sequence is 16 residues long. The V end was cut by 5 bases, the J end by 0 bases, with 11 bases between. Germline loops: CDR1 SGHTA, CDR2 FQGNSA. The CDR3: CASSKKGNSYNSPLHF. In DNA, the CDR3 is TGTGCCAGCAGCAAAAAGGGCAACTCCTATAATTCACCCCTCCACTTT.